These 17 T cell receptor beta chains share one sample of origin, sequenced in a study of OX40 agonist ivuxolimab in advanced cancers. The repertoire was sequenced with immunoSEQ multiplex PCR; TCRdb's copy has only in-frame clones and lacks some. Of approximately 12,000 clones listed, about 76% are singletons. The sequences come from CD4+ or CD8+ T cells sorted from blood, collected in a trial of the OX40 agonist ivuxolimab. The source is an adult with an advanced solid tumor such as melanoma, head and neck, liver or kidney cancer.

In its sample, this clone was seen a few times. The rearrangement uses TRBV19 and TRBJ2-1; the D is unclear. V lost 4 bases, J lost 2 bases, and 0 bases lay in between. CDR3 length: 11 residues. Germline loops: CDR1 LNHDA, CDR2 SQIVND (reference sequence). CDR3 sequence (DNA): TGTGCCAGTAGTACCTACAATGAGCAGTTCTTC. It encodes CASSTYNEQFF.

The V call is TRBV7-9, the J call TRBJ2-1; D ambiguous. The germline CDR1 and CDR2 sequences are SEHNR and FQNEAQ (reference sequence). Trimming removed 2 bases at V and 3 bases at J, with 8 bases between. The CDR3 spans 14 residues. The CDR3 spells CASSLKLNYNEQFF. CDR3 coding DNA: TGTGCCAGCAGCTTAAAACTTAACTACAATGAGCAGTTCTTC.

The chain couples TRBV4-1 to TRBJ2-1; 7 nucleotides match TRBD2. The trim removed 0 bases at V and 7 bases at J, leaving 6 bases unmatched. The CDR3 totals 15 residues. The V gene's germline CDR1 is MGHRA and CDR2 YSYEKL. CDR3 bases: TGCGCCAGCAGCCAAGAGACTAGCCTATCAAATGAGCAGTTCTTC. Protein: CASSQETSLSNEQFF.

This clone came up once. V gene TRBV28 combines with J gene TRBJ1-1, with TRBD1 matching over 8 bases. This CDR3 is 16 amino acids long. Per the germline V gene, CDR1 is MDHEN and CDR2 is SYDVKM. The trim removed 5 bases at V and 0 bases at J, leaving 8 bases unmatched. Here the CDR3 DNA reads TGTGCCAGCAGTCCAAATCCGGGACAGGTGAACACTGAAGCTTTCTTT. Translation: CASSPNPGQVNTEAFF.

The chain employs TRBV11-2 and TRBJ2-1; TRBD2 agrees at 13 bases. CDR1 SGHAT and CDR2 FQNNGV come from the germline V gene. The CDR3 is 13 residues long. The V gene end was trimmed by 6 bases and the J gene end by 10 bases; junction bases not matched to a gene: 3. The CDR3 reads CASSGLAGAEQFF. The CDR3 nucleotides read TGTGCCAGCAGTGGACTAGCGGGAGCCGAGCAGTTCTTC.

The chain employs TRBV7-3 and TRBJ2-1; D gene ambiguous. The CDR3 contains 16 residues. The V end was cut by 5 bases, the J end by 0 bases, with 14 bases between. Germline V gene sequence: CDR1 SGHTA, CDR2 FQGTGA. CDR3 loop: CASSLLVLSSYNEQFF. The DNA of the CDR3 is TGTGCCAGCAGCCTATTAGTTCTGAGCTCCTACAATGAGCAGTTCTTC.

The chain has TRBV6-5 and TRBJ1-1, with D possibly matching TRBD1 (6 bases). From germline, CDR1 is MNHEY and CDR2 SVGAGI. This CDR3 has 13 residues. Trimming left V 6 bases short and J 4 bases short, with 12 bases between. CDR3: CASRSQGTTEAFF. CDR3 in DNA: TGTGCCAGCAGAAGCCAGGGGACCACTGAAGCTTTCTTT.

This clone was observed a single time. V usage is TRBV4-3 and J usage is TRBJ2-5; no clear D. The CDR3 runs to 13 residues. With 0 bases removed from V and 5 bases from J, the gap between germline ends came to 7 bases. Looked up from germline, CDR1 is LGHNA and CDR2 is YSLEER. DNA for the CDR3: TGCGCCAGCAGCCAAGAGGGTTGGGAGACCCAGTACTTC. Its protein product is CASSQEGWETQYF.

For the CDR3, the DNA is TGTGCCAGCAGCTTTATAGGTAGCGGGATCACAGATACGCAGTATTTT. Protein product: CASSFIGSGITDTQYF. The chain links TRBV7-9 to TRBJ2-3, with 8 bases aligning to TRBD2. The CDR3 contains 16 residues. Germline CDR1 and CDR2: SEHNR and FQNEAQ (reference sequence). The V and J ends lost 3 bases and 2 bases, in that order; junction bases with no gene match: 7. Looking up the rest from reference TRBV7-9 and TRBJ2-3 gives the full variable domain: DTGVSQNPRHKITKRGQNVTFRCDPISEHNRLYWYRQTLGQGPEFLTYFQNEAQLEKSRLLSDRFSAERPKGSFSTLEIQRTEQGDSAMYLCASSFIGSGITDTQYFGPGTRLTVL.

This rearrangement joins TRBV5-3 to TRBJ1-1, with D maybe TRBD1 (5 bases). TRBV5-3 is treated as an ORF (open reading frame) with a function not yet certain. The CDR3 consists of 14 residues. With 4 bases removed from V and 3 bases from J, the gap between germline ends came to 13 bases. CDR3 in amino acids: CARSPGARYTEAFF. As DNA, the CDR3 is TGTGCCAGAAGCCCCGGGGCCAGATACACTGAAGCTTTCTTT.

The chain links TRBV28 to TRBJ2-7; D unclear. Trimming pared 6 bases from V and 0 bases from J, leaving 9 bases between. This CDR3 contains 13 residues. Germline assignment: CDR1 MDHEN and CDR2 SYDVKM. The CDR3 nucleotides are TGTGCCAGCAGGATGGGATCCTCCTACGAGCAGTACTTC. Protein: CASRMGSSYEQYF.

This chain joins TRBV7-6 and TRBJ2-7; 9 positions match TRBD2. Trimming removed 5 bases from V and 4 bases from J; junction bases left unmatched: 6. The CDR3 is made up of 14 amino acids. Germline CDR1 and CDR2: SGHVS and FNYEAQ. The CDR3 region has the DNA TGTGCCAGCAGCCCAACTAGCGGGCCATACGAGCAGTACTTC. This codes for CASSPTSGPYEQYF.

V gene TRBV27 combines with J gene TRBJ1-1; D not resolved. The V end was cut by 6 bases, the J end by 1 base, with 9 bases between. Germline-derived CDR1 and CDR2 are MNHEY and SMNVEV (reference sequence). CDR3 size: 13 residues. The CDR3 is CASRGGSNTEAFF. In DNA form, the CDR3 reads TGTGCCAGCAGGGGAGGGTCGAACACTGAAGCTTTCTTT.

The chain joins TRBV7-6 to TRBJ2-3; possible D gene TRBD2, 6 bases. CDR1 is SGHVS, CDR2 FNYEAQ, per germline. V lost 4 bases, J lost 0 bases, and 14 bases lay in between. There are 16 residues in the CDR3. CDR3: CASSWGDRSSTDTQYF. The CDR3 region has the DNA TGTGCCAGCAGCTGGGGGGACCGCTCTAGCACAGATACGCAGTATTTT.

This chain connects TRBV6-1 to TRBJ2-7; 7 positions agree with TRBD2. CDR3 length equals 14 residues. CDR1 is MNHNS, CDR2 SASEGT, per germline. Trimming at V came to 2 bases and at J to 3 bases, leaving 4 bases not matched to a gene. For the CDR3, the DNA is TGTGCCAGCAGTGAATGGGGACTATACTACGAGCAGTACTTC. Translating gives CASSEWGLYYEQYF.

The table lists this clone with a few counts. Other nucleotide sequences in the sample specify the same CDR3. The J gene is TRBJ2-1, the V gene TRBV27; TRBD2 might be the D (7 bases). Germline V lookup: CDR1 MNHEY, CDR2 SMNVEV (reference sequence). There are 14 residues in the CDR3. V lost 10 bases and J lost 5, with 18 bases in between. For the CDR3, the DNA is TGTGCCATCCGCAGGGGAGGGGTAAACAATGAGCAGTTCTTC. It yields the protein CAIRRGGVNNEQFF.

This chain links TRBV6-6 with TRBJ1-5; 8 bases are a match to TRBD1. Per germline, CDR1 MNHNY and CDR2 SVGAGI (reference sequence). V was pared by 7 bases and J by 2 bases, with 7 bases of the junction left unmatched. The CDR3 has 15 residues. The DNA of the CDR3 is TGTGCCAGCAACCTACAGGGGGGTCGCAATCAGCCCCAGCATTTT. Amino acid sequence: CASNLQGGRNQPQHF.